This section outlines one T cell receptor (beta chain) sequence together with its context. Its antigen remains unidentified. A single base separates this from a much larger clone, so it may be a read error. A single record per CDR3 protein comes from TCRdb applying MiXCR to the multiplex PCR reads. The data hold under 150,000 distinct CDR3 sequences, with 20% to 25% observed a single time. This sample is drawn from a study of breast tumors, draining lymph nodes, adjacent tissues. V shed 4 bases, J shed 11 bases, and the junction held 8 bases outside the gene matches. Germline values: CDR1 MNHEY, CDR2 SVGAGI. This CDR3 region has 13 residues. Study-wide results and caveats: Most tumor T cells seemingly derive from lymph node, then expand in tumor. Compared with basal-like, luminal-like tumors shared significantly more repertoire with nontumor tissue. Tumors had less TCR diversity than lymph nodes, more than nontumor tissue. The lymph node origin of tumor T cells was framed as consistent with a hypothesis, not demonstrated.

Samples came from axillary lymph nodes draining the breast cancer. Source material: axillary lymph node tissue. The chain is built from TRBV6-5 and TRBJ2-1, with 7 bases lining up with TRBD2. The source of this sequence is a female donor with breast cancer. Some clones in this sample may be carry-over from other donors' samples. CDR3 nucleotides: TGTGCCAGCAGTTGCACACTGACTAGCCAGCAGTTCTTC. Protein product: CASSCTLTSQQFF.